The 14 T cell receptor beta chains below were found in one sample sequenced in a study of graft-versus-host responses after intestinal transplantation. Sequencing was performed with immunoSEQ multiplex PCR; in TCRdb, only in-frame clones are kept and a portion is missing. The data show roughly 56,000 clones, around nine tenths seen once. The source was PBMCs, collected about 120 days after intestinal transplantation. These receptors all stem from a human patient who received an intestinal transplant, so some T cells may come from the graft donor.

The chain employs TRBV7-7 and TRBJ2-6; D is unclear. The CDR3 runs 13 residues. Trimming shortened V by 5 bases and J by 6 bases, and 8 bases separated the two germline ends. Germline CDR1 is SSHAT and CDR2 is FNYEAQ (reference sequence). In DNA, the CDR3 is TGTGCCAGCAGCCCGTCGGAGGCCAACGTCCTGACTTTC. It yields the protein CASSPSEANVLTF.

In this sample, this clone turned up a few times. The chain has TRBV10-3 and TRBJ1-2; TRBD1 matches at 9 bases. The CDR3 is 13 residues long. V was clipped by 7 bases and J by 8 bases; unmatched bases: 8. Germline V gene lookup returns CDR1 ENHRY and CDR2 SYGVKD. The CDR3 bases are TGTGCCATCACCCGGGACAGGGAAGGAGGCTACACCTTC. Its translation is CAITRDREGGYTF.

This chain uses TRBV28 with TRBJ1-5, with D maybe TRBD1 (6 bases). Germline V lookup: CDR1 MDHEN, CDR2 SYDVKM. V gave up 3 bases and J gave up 6 bases, with 9 bases separating them. The CDR3 has 13 amino acids. The CDR3 loop is CASSFRGPQPQHF. The CDR3 DNA reads TGTGCCAGCAGTTTCAGGGGTCCTCAGCCCCAGCATTTT.

The V gene is TRBV6-6, the J gene TRBJ2-2; 12 bases fit TRBD1. V lost 9 bases and J lost 4; bases outside the gene matches: 6. The germline gives CDR1 MNHNY, CDR2 SVGAGI (reference sequence). The CDR3 consists of 15 residues. The chain's CDR3 is CASRDRGQSTGELFF. The CDR3 region has the DNA TGTGCCAGTAGGGACAGGGGGCAAAGCACCGGGGAGCTGTTTTTT.

The chain carries TRBV10-2 and TRBJ2-1, with 9 positions matching TRBD1. Germline CDR1 WSHSY, CDR2 SAAADI. V was clipped by 6 bases and J by 8 bases; unmatched bases: 11. The CDR3 is made up of 15 amino acids. The DNA of the CDR3 is TGCGCCAGCAGAGAAACCGGGACAGGGTACGATGAGCAGTTCTTC. Protein: CASRETGTGYDEQFF.

The chain links TRBV20-1 to TRBJ2-1, with D perhaps matching TRBD2 (5 bases). V lost 5 bases and J 7 bases, leaving 9 bases between the germline ends. CDR3 size: 11 residues. Germline V CDR1 and CDR2: DFQATT, SNEGSKA (reference sequence). This CDR3 reads CSAGSANEQFF. CDR3 bases: TGCAGTGCTGGGAGTGCGAATGAGCAGTTCTTC.

V gene TRBV6-5 combines with J gene TRBJ2-1, with 7 bases lining up with TRBD1. Trimming cost V 6 bases and J 0 bases; bases outside gene matches: 5. Germline CDR1 MNHEY, CDR2 SVGAGI. The CDR3 has 15 residues. For the CDR3, the DNA is TGTGCCAGCAGATTAGGGGGCAGCTCCTACAATGAGCAGTTCTTC. Amino acid sequence: CASRLGGSSYNEQFF.

V is TRBV5-1 and J is TRBJ1-1; 11 bases agree with TRBD1. The CDR3 totals 15 residues. From germline, CDR1 is SGHRS and CDR2 YFSETQ. After removal of 2 bases from V and 6 bases from J, the junction contained 6 bases not matched to a gene. The CDR3 region is CASSFFGQGASEAFF. The CDR3 nucleotides are TGCGCCAGCAGCTTCTTCGGACAGGGGGCGTCTGAAGCTTTCTTT.

The chain carries TRBV29-1 and TRBJ1-3; D ambiguous. Deletions cut 4 bases from V and 4 bases from J, with 5 bases between. This CDR3 has 11 amino acids. Germline V lookup: CDR1 SQVTM, CDR2 ANQGSEA. Here the CDR3 DNA reads TGCAGCGTTGTCTTGGGAAACACCATATATTTT. Protein: CSVVLGNTIYF.

The chain joins TRBV6-1 to TRBJ2-7; D might be TRBD2 (6 bases). Germline CDR1 and CDR2: MNHNS and SASEGT. Trimming removed 8 bases from V and 2 bases from J, with 13 bases in between. This CDR3 contains 13 residues. CDR3: CASGPGLPYEQYF. For the CDR3, the DNA is TGTGCCAGCGGACCGGGACTCCCCTACGAGCAGTACTTC.

The chain couples TRBV4-1 to TRBJ1-2; 10 nucleotides agree with TRBD1. J gave up 7 bases and V 2 bases, and 4 bases lay outside the gene matches. Germline V lookup: CDR1 MGHRA, CDR2 YSYEKL. This CDR3 has 14 residues. In DNA form, the CDR3 reads TGCGCCAGCAGCCAAACCGGGACAGGGGTTGGCTACACCTTC. It encodes CASSQTGTGVGYTF.

Comments on this clone: The same CDR3 can be traced to other DNA sequences in this sample. The chain links TRBV10-3 to TRBJ1-1; D remains unclear. In germline, CDR1 is ENHRY, CDR2 SYGVKD. V gave up 2 bases and J gave up 4 bases, with 2 bases separating them. The CDR3 covers 11 residues. CDR3 sequence (DNA): TGTGCCATCAGTGAGGGCACTGAAGCTTTCTTT. Amino acid sequence: CAISEGTEAFF.

J is TRBJ2-2 and V is TRBV28; TRBD1 aligns across 8 bases. This CDR3 region has 15 residues. CDR1 and CDR2 (germline): MDHEN, SYDVKM. V lost 4 bases, J lost 1 base, and 2 bases stayed unmatched. The CDR3 nucleotides are TGTGCCAGCAGTTGGGGACAGGAGAACACCGGGGAGCTGTTTTTT. It yields the protein CASSWGQENTGELFF.

The CDR3: CASSQPTGAGNEKLFF. Written as DNA, the CDR3 is TGCGCCAGCAGCCAGCCAACAGGGGCGGGTAATGAAAAACTGTTTTTT. The chain joins TRBV4-1 to TRBJ1-4, with 7 bases fitting TRBD1. This CDR3 comprises 16 residues. Trimming took 3 bases from V and 4 from J; bases not matched to a gene: 8. CDR1 MGHRA and CDR2 YSYEKL come from the germline V gene.